This T cell receptor beta chain was observed in a study of metastatic and nonmetastatic thyroid tumors. This clone was seen ten or more times. No treatment had been given to any patient before thyroid surgery. TCRdb re-called the PCR reads with MiXCR. The sample contains about 16,000 clones, approximately 30% of which appear only once. Sequenced input: tumor tissue. The sequence derives from a male donor with papillary thyroid cancer or a benign thyroid nodule (not recorded which). Some clones in this sample may be carry-over from other donors' samples.

The CDR3 protein is CASSRDSNQPQHF. The CDR3 coding sequence is TGTGCCAGCAGCCGGGATAGCAATCAGCCCCAGCATTTT. This chain connects TRBV5-5 to TRBJ1-5; the D is unclear. The ends were cut back, 4 bases at V and 0 bases at J, with 5 bases in the middle. The CDR3 extends over 13 amino acids. Germline CDR1 is SGHKS and CDR2 is YYEKEE (reference sequence).